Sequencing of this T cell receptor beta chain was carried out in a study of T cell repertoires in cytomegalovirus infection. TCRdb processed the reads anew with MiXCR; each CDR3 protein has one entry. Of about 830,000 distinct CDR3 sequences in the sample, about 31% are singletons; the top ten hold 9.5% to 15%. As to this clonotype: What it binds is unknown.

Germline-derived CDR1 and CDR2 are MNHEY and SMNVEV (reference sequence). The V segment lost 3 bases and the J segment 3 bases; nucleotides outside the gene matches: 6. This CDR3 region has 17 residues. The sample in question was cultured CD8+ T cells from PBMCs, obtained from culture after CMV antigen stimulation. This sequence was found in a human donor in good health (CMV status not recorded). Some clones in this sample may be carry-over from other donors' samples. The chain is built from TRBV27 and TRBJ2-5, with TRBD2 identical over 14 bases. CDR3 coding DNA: TGTGCCAGCAGTTTTGGACTAGCGGGGGGACAGAAAGAGACCCAGTACTTC. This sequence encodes CASSFGLAGGQKETQYF.